These T cell receptor beta chains were read from a single sample in a study of OX40 agonist ivuxolimab in advanced cancers. Sequenced by immunoSEQ multiplex PCR; TCRdb stores in-frame clones only, minus some. The data contain about 49,000 clones, roughly 84% of them singletons. The sample consisted of CD4+ or CD8+ T cells sorted from blood, taken in a trial of the OX40 agonist ivuxolimab. All receptors derive from an adult with an advanced solid tumor such as melanoma, head and neck, liver or kidney cancer. Each CDR3 is given with its conserved first and last residue. Rows may omit the clone size; those that give it use once, few, many or a size class.

clone_size: .; v_call: TRBV29-1; cdr3_aa: CSVVVQAGTEAFF
clone_size: .; v_call: TRBV19; cdr3_aa: CASSKLAREHFSTDTQYF
clone_size: few; v_call: TRBV5-1; cdr3_aa: CASRGTSGRVNEQFF
clone_size: few; v_call: TRBV25-1; cdr3_aa: CASGPLTGPEKLFF
clone_size: .; v_call: TRBV28; cdr3_aa: CASRLQGTYSNQPQHF
clone_size: .; v_call: TRBV19; cdr3_aa: CASTKRGGQETQYF
clone_size: .; v_call: TRBV5-6; cdr3_aa: CASSLAIQGRAYEQYF
clone_size: .; v_call: TRBV5-1; cdr3_aa: CASSPRGQGLYEQYF
clone_size: .; v_call: TRBV5-1; cdr3_aa: CASSLALSGELFF
clone_size: .; v_call: TRBV11-3; cdr3_aa: CASSSRQARTGELFF
clone_size: .; v_call: TRBV5-4; cdr3_aa: CATLGGPYNEQFF
clone_size: .; v_call: TRBV7-9; cdr3_aa: CASTPSGGGTDTQYF
clone_size: few; v_call: TRBV7-2; cdr3_aa: CASSLTSGREQYF
clone_size: .; v_call: TRBV21-1; cdr3_aa: CASSKAPGHTVYEQYF
clone_size: .; v_call: TRBV11-2; cdr3_aa: CASSLDLKVAEAFF
clone_size: .; v_call: TRBV25-1; cdr3_aa: CASSESLGLADSSYEQYF
clone_size: .; v_call: TRBV7-9; cdr3_aa: CASSLGTGRNSPLHF
clone_size: .; v_call: TRBV30; cdr3_aa: CAWSVGYGYTF
clone_size: .; v_call: TRBV5-1; cdr3_aa: CASSLVQGKGYGYTF
clone_size: .; v_call: TRBV5-1; cdr3_aa: CASSHPRGTDQETQYF
clone_size: .; v_call: TRBV11-2; cdr3_aa: CASSLELRNTIYF
clone_size: .; v_call: TRBV5-4; cdr3_aa: CASSPVATTGELFF
clone_size: few; v_call: TRBV2; cdr3_aa: CASSGGSSSYNEQFF
clone_size: .; v_call: TRBV6-5; cdr3_aa: CASSTDRVRAFF
clone_size: .; v_call: TRBV28; cdr3_aa: CASSREAWVNIQYF
clone_size: .; v_call: TRBV19; cdr3_aa: CASSPQNSALGEQYF
clone_size: .; v_call: TRBV19; cdr3_aa: CASTSSPTGGYGYTF
clone_size: .; v_call: TRBV21-1; cdr3_aa: CASSKGGQGNEKLFF
clone_size: .; v_call: TRBV6-6; cdr3_aa: CASRLEAGSTDTQYF
clone_size: .; v_call: TRBV19; cdr3_aa: CASKGLAGARTDTQYF
clone_size: .; v_call: TRBV14; cdr3_aa: CASSQDGRNNSPLHF
clone_size: .; v_call: TRBV18; cdr3_aa: CASSPSGLAGGSYEQYF
clone_size: .; v_call: TRBV4-2; cdr3_aa: CASSQDTGGTEAFF
clone_size: .; v_call: TRBV30; cdr3_aa: CAWRNYEKLFF
clone_size: .; v_call: TRBV28; cdr3_aa: CASSLGRSSYNEQFF
clone_size: few; v_call: TRBV19; cdr3_aa: CASSTTGGRNTEAFF
clone_size: .; v_call: TRBV2; cdr3_aa: CASSPIVAYEAFF
clone_size: .; v_call: TRBV28; cdr3_aa: CASRINTEAFF
clone_size: .; v_call: TRBV6-1; cdr3_aa: CASSEGDRSYEQYF
clone_size: .; v_call: TRBV27; cdr3_aa: CASSLSAPTGVYGYTF
clone_size: .; v_call: TRBV6-1; cdr3_aa: CASSERPLRSGNTIYF
clone_size: .; v_call: TRBV27; cdr3_aa: CASSPSGLFPGANVLTF
clone_size: .; v_call: TRBV6-5; cdr3_aa: CASRATSPSYNEQFF
clone_size: .; v_call: TRBV27; cdr3_aa: CASSPGLLSNQPQHF
clone_size: .; v_call: TRBV27; cdr3_aa: CASSPRRESTYEQYF
clone_size: .; v_call: TRBV19; cdr3_aa: CASSWGARSYGYTF
clone_size: .; v_call: TRBV5-1; cdr3_aa: CASSLAEVETQYF
clone_size: .; v_call: TRBV28; cdr3_aa: CASSPSGGTSYNEQFF